Shown below are 10 T cell receptor beta chains from a single sample sequenced in a study of technical replicates of blood from a few donors. Profiled with immunoSEQ multiplex PCR; TCRdb holds only in-frame clones, not every one. The sample has 80,000 or so clones, nearly 99% seen once. The specimen was T cells isolated from PBMCs. These receptors all stem from a human donor in good health.

The chain uses TRBV9 and TRBJ1-2; tentative D call: TRBD1 (6 bases). In germline, CDR1 is SGDLS, CDR2 YYNGEE. V was cut by 4 bases and J by 1 base, with 11 bases left in between. The CDR3 has 14 amino acids. CDR3 sequence reads: CASSRTVFNYGYTF. The CDR3 bases are TGTGCCAGCAGCAGGACAGTCTTTAACTATGGCTACACCTTC. Using reference TRBV9 and TRBJ1-2 for the parts outside the CDR3, the full variable domain is DSGVTQTPKHLITATGQRVTLRCSPRSGDLSVYWYQQSLDQGLQFLIQYYNGEERAKGNILERFSAQQFPDLHSELNLSSLELGDSALYFCASSRTVFNYGYTFGSGTRLTVV.

About this clone: As the CDR3 is not closed by the conserved phenylalanine or tryptophan, this likely results from a read error. The DNA is left out, because the CDR3 cannot be placed on it with certainty; the CDR3 is given as TCRdb lists it. The V and J genes are TRBV9 and TRBJ1-2. The CDR3 region is 10 residues in length, termini included. The germline CDR1 and CDR2 sequences are SGDLS and YYNGEE. This CDR3 is CASSVLRAGV.

V is TRBV29-1 and J is TRBJ2-2, with D perhaps TRBD1 (6 bases). The germline V and J ends were trimmed by 6 bases and 0 bases, with 11 bases remaining between them. Germline CDR1 is SQVTM and CDR2 is ANQGSEA. The CDR3 loop spans 14 amino acids. CDR3 in amino acids: CSVRTEPNTGELFF. DNA of the CDR3: TGCAGCGTCCGGACAGAGCCGAACACCGGGGAGCTGTTTTTT.

This chain links TRBV10-3 with TRBJ2-7; D is possibly TRBD2 (6 bases). V lost 2 bases to trimming and J lost 5 bases, with 13 bases between them. Germline lookup yields CDR1 ENHRY and CDR2 SYGVKD. There are 14 residues in the CDR3. This CDR3 reads CAISEGGYADEQYF. As DNA, the CDR3 is TGTGCCATCAGTGAGGGAGGGTACGCCGACGAGCAGTACTTC.

The J gene is TRBJ2-2, the V gene TRBV11-2; D remains ambiguous. The V and J ends lost 3 bases and 1 base respectively, with 6 bases between them. CDR3 length equals 14 residues. Germline loops: CDR1 SGHAT, CDR2 FQNNGV. CDR3 residues: CASSFSGNTGELFF. For the CDR3, the DNA is TGTGCCAGCAGCTTCTCAGGGAACACCGGGGAGCTGTTTTTT. Full variable domain (remainder filled in from reference TRBV11-2 and TRBJ2-2): EAGVAQSPRYKIIEKRQSVAFWCNPISGHATLYWYQQILGQGPKLLIQFQNNGVVDDSQLPKDRFSAERLKGVDSTLKIQPAKLEDSAVYLCASSFSGNTGELFFGEGSRLTVL.

The chain links TRBV6-1 to TRBJ2-3; D remains ambiguous. CDR3 length: 15 residues. Germline loops: CDR1 MNHNS, CDR2 SASEGT. V lost 2 bases to trimming and J lost 7 bases, with 16 bases between them. CDR3 DNA sequence: TGTGCCAGCAGTGAAAACCCAACTGCACCACATACGCAGTATTTT. Encoded protein: CASSENPTAPHTQYF.

Details on this clone: The junction departs from the called germline gene at one end, perhaps through a read error. The V call is TRBV7-6, the J call TRBJ2-3; tentatively, D is TRBD1 (5 bases). Germline V gene sequence: CDR1 SGHVS, CDR2 FNYEAQ. CDR3 length: 15 residues. CDR3: CASSPRGTLWDMQYF. CDR3 nucleotides: TGTGCCAGCAGCCCTAGGGGCACCTTGTGGGATATGCAGTATTTT.

The chain has TRBV6-1 and TRBJ1-1, with 7 bases matching TRBD1. Trimming cost V 0 bases and J 6 bases; bases outside gene matches: 7. Germline V gene data show CDR1 as MNHNS and CDR2 as SASEGT. The CDR3 length is 15 residues. CDR3 sequence reads: CASSEAGRGQSEAFF. The CDR3 bases are TGTGCCAGCAGTGAAGCGGGAAGGGGGCAATCTGAAGCTTTCTTT.

Comment on this clone: The junction departs from germline at one end; a sequencing error may be responsible. The rearrangement uses TRBV7-8 and TRBJ2-1; 9 nucleotides align to TRBD2. The CDR3 sequence is 14 residues long. Germline V gene sequence: CDR1 SGHVS, CDR2 FQNEAQ. CDR3 sequence: CASSIAGEVGEQFF. Written as DNA, the CDR3 is TGTGCCAGCAGCATAGCGGGAGAGGTGGGTGAGCAGTTCTTC.

The chain couples TRBV5-6 to TRBJ2-7; 7 bases align to TRBD1. Germline V gene data show CDR1 as SGHDT and CDR2 as YYEEEE. V shed 4 bases, J shed 2 bases, and the junction held 3 bases outside the gene matches. The CDR3 is 13 residues long. This CDR3 is CASSIGTAYEQYF. In DNA form, the CDR3 reads TGTGCCAGCAGCATCGGGACAGCCTACGAGCAGTACTTC.